This entry is about one T cell receptor beta chain. Antigen specificity is unknown. Sample-barcoded 5' priming and a J-beta primer mix drove a second PCR of roughly 7 to 11 cycles. Each cDNA molecule was tagged by a template-switch adaptor that had 12 random nucleotides. TCRdb reprocessed the 5' RACE reads with MiXCR, giving one entry per CDR3 protein. The data hold around 2 million distinct CDR3 sequences, with more than 35% observed a single time. Trimming shortened V by 3 bases and J by 5 bases, and 10 bases separated the two germline ends. CDR1 is LGHDT, CDR2 YNNKEL, per germline (reference sequence). The CDR3 is 13 amino acids. These data originate in a study of blood T cells in healthy people across ages. General observations from the study: Naive T cell percentage and TCR beta diversity correlated strongly.

This clonotype was obtained from a human donor in good health. The genes are TRBV3-1 and TRBJ1-2, with no clear D. Material: blood. CDR3 nucleotide sequence: TGTGCCAGCAGCCACCGGACCGCGTATGGCTACACCTTC. Translating gives CASSHRTAYGYTF.